The text below deals with one TCR beta chain. The target antigen is unknown. This sample is drawn from a study of OX40 agonist ivuxolimab in advanced cancers. Findings and caveats of the study: Researchers report that CD8+ T cells had, on average, more expanded clones than CD4+.

The assay was immunoSEQ multiplex PCR, and TCRdb's table has in-frame clones only and misses some. The sample has some 64,000 clones, 88% seen once. The germline V and J ends were trimmed by 0 bases and 8 bases, with 16 bases remaining between them. The CDR3 consists of 14 residues. Germline loops: CDR1 GTSNPN, CDR2 SVGIG (reference sequence). This specimen was CD4+ or CD8+ T cells sorted from blood, taken in a trial of the OX40 agonist ivuxolimab. The sequence came from an adult with an advanced solid tumor such as melanoma, head and neck, liver or kidney cancer. This chain links TRBV30 with TRBJ1-2, with D unclear. The DNA for the CDR3 is TGTGCCTGGAGTGTGCGGAGGGAGACGATCGGCTACACCTTC. The encoded protein is CAWSVRRETIGYTF.